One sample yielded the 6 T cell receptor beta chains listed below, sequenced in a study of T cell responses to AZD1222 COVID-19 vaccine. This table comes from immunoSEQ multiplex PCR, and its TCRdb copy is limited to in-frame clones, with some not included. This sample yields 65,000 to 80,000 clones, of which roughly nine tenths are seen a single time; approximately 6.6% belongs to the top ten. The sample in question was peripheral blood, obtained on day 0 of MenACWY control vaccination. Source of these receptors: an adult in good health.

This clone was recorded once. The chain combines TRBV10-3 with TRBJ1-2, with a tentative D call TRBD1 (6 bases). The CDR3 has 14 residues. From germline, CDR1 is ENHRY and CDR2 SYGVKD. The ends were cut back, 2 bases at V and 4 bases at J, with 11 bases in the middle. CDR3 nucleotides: TGTGCCATCAGTGAGACCGGGACACGCTATGGCTACACCTTC. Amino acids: CAISETGTRYGYTF.

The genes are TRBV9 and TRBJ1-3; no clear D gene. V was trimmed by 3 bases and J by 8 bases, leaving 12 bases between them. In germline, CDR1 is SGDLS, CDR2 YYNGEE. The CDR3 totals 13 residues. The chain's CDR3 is CASSGGWMDTIYF. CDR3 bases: TGTGCCAGCAGCGGAGGTTGGATGGACACCATATATTTT.

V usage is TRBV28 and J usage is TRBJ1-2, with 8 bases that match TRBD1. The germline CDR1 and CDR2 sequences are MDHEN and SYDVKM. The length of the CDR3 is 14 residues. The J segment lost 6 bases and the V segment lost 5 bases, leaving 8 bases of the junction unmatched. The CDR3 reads CASSPPDRGHGYTF. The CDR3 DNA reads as TGTGCCAGCAGTCCCCCCGACAGGGGCCATGGCTACACCTTC.

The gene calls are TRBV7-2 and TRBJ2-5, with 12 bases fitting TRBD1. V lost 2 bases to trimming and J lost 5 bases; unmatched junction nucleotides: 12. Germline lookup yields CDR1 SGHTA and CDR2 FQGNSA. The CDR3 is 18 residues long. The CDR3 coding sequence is TGTGCCAGCAGCTTATCGTCCCCGGCGGGACAGGGGGCGGAGACCCAGTACTTC. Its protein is CASSLSSPAGQGAETQYF.

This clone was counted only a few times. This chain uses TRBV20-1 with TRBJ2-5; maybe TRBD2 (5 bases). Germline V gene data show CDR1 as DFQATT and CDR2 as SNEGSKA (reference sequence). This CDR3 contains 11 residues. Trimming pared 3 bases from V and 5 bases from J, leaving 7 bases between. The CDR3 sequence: CSASGVETQYF. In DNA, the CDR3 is TGCAGTGCTAGCGGGGTGGAGACCCAGTACTTC.

The CDR3 loop is CASSLALGQGGQYF. In DNA, the CDR3 is TGTGCCAGCAGCTTAGCCCTGGGACAGGGCGGGCAGTACTTC. The gene calls are TRBV7-9 and TRBJ2-7, with 9 bases aligning to TRBD1. This CDR3 is 14 amino acids long. Germline CDR1 is SEHNR and CDR2 is FQNEAQ (reference sequence). V lost 0 bases and J lost 9; bases outside the gene matches: 6.